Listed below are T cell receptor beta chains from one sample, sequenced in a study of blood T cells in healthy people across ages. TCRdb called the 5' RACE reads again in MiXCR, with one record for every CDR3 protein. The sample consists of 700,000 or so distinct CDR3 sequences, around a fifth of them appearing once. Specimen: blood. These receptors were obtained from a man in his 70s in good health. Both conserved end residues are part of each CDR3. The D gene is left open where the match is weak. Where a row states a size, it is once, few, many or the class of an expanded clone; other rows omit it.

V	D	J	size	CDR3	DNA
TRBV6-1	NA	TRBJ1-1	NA	CASRISGGGSTEAFF	TGTGCCAGCCGAATCTCGGGGGGTGGGAGCACTGAAGCTTTCTTT
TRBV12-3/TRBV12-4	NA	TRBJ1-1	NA	CASSLSAQTEAFF	TGTGCCAGCAGTTTATCCGCCCAAACGGAAGCTTTCTTT
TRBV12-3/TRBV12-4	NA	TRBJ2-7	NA	CASPSPFYEQYF	TGTGCCAGCCCATCCCCTTTCTACGAGCAGTACTTC
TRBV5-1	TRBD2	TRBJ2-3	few	CASKGGSVTDTQYF	TGCGCCAGCAAGGGAGGGAGCGTCACAGATACGCAGTATTTT
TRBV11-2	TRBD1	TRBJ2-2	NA	CASSLWDRGRVGELFF	TGTGCCAGCAGCTTATGGGACAGGGGTAGGGTCGGGGAGCTGTTTTTT
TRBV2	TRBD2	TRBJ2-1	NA	CASRPGTNFNEQFF	TGTGCCAGCAGGCCCGGGACTAATTTCAATGAGCAGTTCTTC
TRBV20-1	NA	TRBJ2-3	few	CSARYGGANTQYF	TGCAGTGCTAGATACGGGGGCGCAAATACGCAGTATTTT
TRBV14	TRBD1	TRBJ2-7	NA	CASSQIPGQGNHEQYF	TGTGCCAGCAGCCAGATACCGGGACAGGGGAACCACGAGCAGTACTTC
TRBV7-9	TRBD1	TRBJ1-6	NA	CASSLDLGQGNSPLHF	TGTGCCAGCAGCTTGGACCTCGGACAGGGGAATTCACCCCTCCACTTT
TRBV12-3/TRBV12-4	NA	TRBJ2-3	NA	CATRKFPDTQYF	TGTGCCACCAGAAAGTTCCCAGATACGCAGTATTTT
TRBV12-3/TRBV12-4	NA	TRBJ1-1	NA	CASSFPRTEAFF	TGTGCCAGCAGTTTCCCTCGGACTGAAGCTTTCTTT
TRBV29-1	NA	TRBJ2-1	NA	CSVAGAVNEQFF	TGCAGCGTTGCAGGAGCAGTCAATGAGCAGTTCTTC
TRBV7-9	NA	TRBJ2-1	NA	CASSLGVKSYNEQFF	TGTGCCAGCAGCCTAGGTGTTAAGTCCTACAATGAGCAGTTCTTC